The source of this T cell receptor (beta chain) is a study of cytomegalovirus exposure and HLA in healthy donors. Study background: Most genotyped donors, 65% to 90% of roughly 400, had Caucasian-associated genetic ancestry.

The ends were cut back, 7 bases at V and 1 base at J, with 4 bases in the middle. Germline V CDR1 and CDR2: SQVTM, ANQGSEA. There are 11 residues in the CDR3. The study's findings and limits: Excluded: some indistinguishable V segments such as TRBV6-2 and TRBV6-3. Listed as cytomegalovirus-associated were over 150 TCR beta chains.

PCR used 60 Vbeta primers and 13 Jbeta primers. The repertoire was sequenced with immunoSEQ multiplex PCR; TCRdb's copy has only in-frame clones and lacks some. This sample has 110,000 or so clones, with about 81% found just once. Donors sampled were nominally healthy, though unrecorded immune exposures were likely. Of note for this clone: Antigen specificity is unknown.

The chain employs TRBV29-1 and TRBJ2-2; D remains ambiguous. The TCR comes from a woman in her thirties or forties in good health and CMV-seropositive. The source material was PBMCs. The chain's CDR3 is CSAQNTGELFF. The CDR3 region has the DNA TGCAGCGCCCAGAACACCGGGGAGCTGTTTTTT.